This T cell receptor beta chain was retrieved from a study of OX40 agonist ivuxolimab in advanced cancers. Whole-study results and caveats: CD4+ and CD8+ T cells in blood underwent clonal expansion by week 6 at 0.1 to 3.0 mg/kg.

Patients had blood sampled at baseline and again on cycle 4 day 1 and cycle 7 day 1. TCRdb keeps only in-frame clones here, not all; method: immunoSEQ multiplex PCR. Counted here are around 75,000 clones, around 90% occurring once; the ten biggest clones make up around 2.3%. As to this clone: Its antigen remains unknown.

The material was CD4+ or CD8+ T cells sorted from blood, obtained in a trial of the OX40 agonist ivuxolimab. The TCR comes from an adult with an advanced solid tumor such as melanoma, head and neck, liver or kidney cancer.

The CDR3 coding sequence is TGTGCCAGCAGTTTAACTCTAGCGGGGGCAGAGACCCAGTACTTC. Protein product: CASSLTLAGAETQYF. The J gene is TRBJ2-5, the V gene TRBV28; 10 bases line up with TRBD2. V shed 2 bases and J 4 bases; nucleotides not matched to a gene: 4. Per germline, CDR1 MDHEN and CDR2 SYDVKM. The CDR3 has 15 amino acids.